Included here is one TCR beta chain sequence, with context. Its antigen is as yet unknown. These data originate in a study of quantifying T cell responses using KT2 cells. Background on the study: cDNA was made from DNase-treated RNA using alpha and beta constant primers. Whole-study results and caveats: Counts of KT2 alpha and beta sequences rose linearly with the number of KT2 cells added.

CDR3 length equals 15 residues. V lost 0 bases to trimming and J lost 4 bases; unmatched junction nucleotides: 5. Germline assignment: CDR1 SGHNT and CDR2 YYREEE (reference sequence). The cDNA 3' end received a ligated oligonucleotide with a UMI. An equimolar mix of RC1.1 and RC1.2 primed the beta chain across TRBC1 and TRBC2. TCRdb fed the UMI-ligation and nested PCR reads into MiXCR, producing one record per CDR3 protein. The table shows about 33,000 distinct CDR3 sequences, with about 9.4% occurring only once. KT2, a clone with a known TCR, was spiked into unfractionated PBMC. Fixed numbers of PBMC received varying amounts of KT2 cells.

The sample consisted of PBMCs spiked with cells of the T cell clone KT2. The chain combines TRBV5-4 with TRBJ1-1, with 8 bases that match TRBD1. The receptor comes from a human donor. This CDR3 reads CASSLVQGAPTEAFF. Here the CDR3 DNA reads TGTGCCAGCAGCTTGGTTCAGGGGGCGCCCACTGAAGCTTTCTTT.